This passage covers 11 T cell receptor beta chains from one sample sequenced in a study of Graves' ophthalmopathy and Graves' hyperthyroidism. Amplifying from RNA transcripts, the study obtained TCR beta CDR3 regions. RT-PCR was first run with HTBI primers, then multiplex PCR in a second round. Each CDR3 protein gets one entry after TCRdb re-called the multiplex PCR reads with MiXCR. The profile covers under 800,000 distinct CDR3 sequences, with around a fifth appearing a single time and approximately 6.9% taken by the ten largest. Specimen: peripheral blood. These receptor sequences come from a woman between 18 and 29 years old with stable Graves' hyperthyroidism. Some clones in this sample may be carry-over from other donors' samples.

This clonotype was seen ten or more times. The CDR3 is CAWTRQGAWGNSPLHF. The CDR3 DNA follows: TGTGCCTGGACCAGACAGGGGGCATGGGGTAATTCACCCCTCCACTTT. This sequence joins TRBV30 and TRBJ1-6; 10 nucleotides agree with TRBD1. Germline V gives CDR1 GTSNPN, CDR2 SVGIG (reference sequence). CDR3 size: 16 residues. The junction had 9 bases not matched to a gene; V was cut back by 4 bases and J by 6 bases.

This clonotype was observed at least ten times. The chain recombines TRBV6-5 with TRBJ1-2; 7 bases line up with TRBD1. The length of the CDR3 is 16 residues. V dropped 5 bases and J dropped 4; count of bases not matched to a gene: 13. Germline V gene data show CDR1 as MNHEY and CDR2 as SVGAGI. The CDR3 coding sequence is TGTGCCAGCAGTATGCGACAGGGTAAAGCTCTCTATGGCTACACCTTC. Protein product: CASSMRQGKALYGYTF.

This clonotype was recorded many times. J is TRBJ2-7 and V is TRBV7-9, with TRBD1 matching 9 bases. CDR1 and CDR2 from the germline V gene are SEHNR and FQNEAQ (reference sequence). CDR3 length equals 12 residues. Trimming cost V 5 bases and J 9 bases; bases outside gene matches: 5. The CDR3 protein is CASSPGTGPQYF. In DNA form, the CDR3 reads TGTGCCAGCAGCCCCGGGACAGGGCCGCAGTACTTC.

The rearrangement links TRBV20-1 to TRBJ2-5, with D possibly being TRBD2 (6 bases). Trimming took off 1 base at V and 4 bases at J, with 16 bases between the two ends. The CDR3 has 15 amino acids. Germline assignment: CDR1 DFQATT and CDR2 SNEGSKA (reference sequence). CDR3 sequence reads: CSARGRFGGSETQYF. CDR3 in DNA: TGCAGTGCTAGAGGGAGGTTCGGGGGTTCAGAGACCCAGTACTTC.

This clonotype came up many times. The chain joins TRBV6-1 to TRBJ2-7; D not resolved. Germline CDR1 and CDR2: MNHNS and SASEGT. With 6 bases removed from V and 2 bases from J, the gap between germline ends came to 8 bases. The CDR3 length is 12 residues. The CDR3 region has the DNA TGTGCCAGCAGGGATGGAGCCTACGAGCAGTACTTC. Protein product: CASRDGAYEQYF.

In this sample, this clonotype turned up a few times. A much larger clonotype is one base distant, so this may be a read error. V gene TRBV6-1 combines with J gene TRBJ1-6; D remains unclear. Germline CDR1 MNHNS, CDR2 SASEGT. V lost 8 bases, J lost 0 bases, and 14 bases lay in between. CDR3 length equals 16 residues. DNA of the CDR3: TGTGCCAGCGGCCTGGAGCAGAGCTCCTATAATTCACCCCTCCACTTT. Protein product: CASGLEQSSYNSPLHF.

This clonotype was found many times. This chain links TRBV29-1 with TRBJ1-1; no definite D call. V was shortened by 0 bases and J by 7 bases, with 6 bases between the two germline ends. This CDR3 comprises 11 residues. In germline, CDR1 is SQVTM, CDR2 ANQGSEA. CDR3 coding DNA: TGCAGCGTTGAAGACGGCAGTGAAGCTTTCTTT. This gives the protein CSVEDGSEAFF.

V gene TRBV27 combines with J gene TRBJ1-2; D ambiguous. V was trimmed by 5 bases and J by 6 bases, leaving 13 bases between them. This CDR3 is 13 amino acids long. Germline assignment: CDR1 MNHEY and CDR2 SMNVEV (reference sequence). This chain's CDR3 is CASSLTQTHGYTF. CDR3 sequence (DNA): TGTGCCAGCAGTCTAACACAGACCCATGGCTACACCTTC.

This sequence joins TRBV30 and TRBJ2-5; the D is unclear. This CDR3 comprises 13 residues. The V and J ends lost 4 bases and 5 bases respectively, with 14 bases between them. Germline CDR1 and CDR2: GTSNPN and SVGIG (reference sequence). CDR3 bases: TGTGCCTGGAATTCAGGCGTTGTGGAGACCCAGTACTTC. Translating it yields CAWNSGVVETQYF.

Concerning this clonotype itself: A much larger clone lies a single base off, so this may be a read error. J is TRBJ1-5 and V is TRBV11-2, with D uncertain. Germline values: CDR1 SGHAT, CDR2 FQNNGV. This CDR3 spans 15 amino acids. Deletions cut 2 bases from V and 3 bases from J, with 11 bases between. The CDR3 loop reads CASSLSPLDNQPQHF. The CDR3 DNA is TGTGCCAGCAGCTTAAGTCCCCTTGACAATCAGCCCCAGCATTTT.

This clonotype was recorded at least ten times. CDR3 nucleotide sequence: TGTGCCAGCAGTGAAAGCCCCACCAGGGGTGGTGAAGCTTTCTTT. It specifies CASSESPTRGGEAFF. This sequence joins TRBV6-1 and TRBJ1-1, with D possibly matching TRBD1 (6 bases). CDR1 is MNHNS, CDR2 SASEGT, per germline. V was trimmed by 2 bases and J by 7 bases, leaving 17 bases between them. CDR3 size: 15 residues.